These 24 T cell receptor beta chains were all obtained from the same sample, sequenced in a study of T-cell memory formation after mild COVID-19. TCRdb reprocessed the 5' RACE reads with MiXCR, giving one entry per CDR3 protein. The profile shows approximately 250,000 distinct CDR3 sequences, 15% to 20% of them singletons. Sequencing was carried out using PBMCs or a T cell subset sorted from them (not recorded which). These receptors were obtained from a man in his late teens or twenties who had mild COVID-19 (a few samples of this study predate the infection). Cell type and time point are not known.

This clonotype showed up just a few times. V and J are TRBV9 and TRBJ2-1, with no clear D. The CDR3 extends over 12 amino acids. The germline V gene has CDR1 SGDLS and CDR2 YYNGEE. The germline V and J ends were trimmed by 2 bases and 8 bases, with 8 bases remaining between them. CDR3 loop: CASSVYGYEQFF. CDR3 coding DNA: TGTGCCAGCAGCGTTTACGGTTATGAGCAGTTCTTC.

In its sample, this clonotype was seen a few times. The V call is TRBV6-6, the J call TRBJ2-5, with D possibly matching TRBD2 (5 bases). Trimming pared 6 bases from V and 4 bases from J, leaving 21 bases between. CDR3 length equals 16 residues. CDR1 is MNHNY and CDR2 is SVGAGI in the germline V gene (reference sequence). CDR3 residues: CASSSRSGEVAETQYF. CDR3 in DNA: TGTGCCAGCAGCTCAAGGTCCGGGGAAGTAGCAGAGACCCAGTACTTC.

This chain uses TRBV9 with TRBJ1-2; 7 positions agree with TRBD1. The germline V gene has CDR1 SGDLS and CDR2 YYNGEE. This CDR3 is built from 14 residues. Trimming at V came to 2 bases and at J to 6 bases, leaving 7 bases not matched to a gene. The CDR3 region is CASSVQGGTHGYTF. DNA for the CDR3: TGTGCCAGCAGCGTGCAGGGGGGGACCCATGGCTACACCTTC. The variable domain in full, completed from reference TRBV9 and TRBJ1-2, reads DSGVTQTPKHLITATGQRVTLRCSPRSGDLSVYWYQQSLDQGLQFLIQYYNGEERAKGNILERFSAQQFPDLHSELNLSSLELGDSALYFCASSVQGGTHGYTFGSGTRLTVV.

This chain connects TRBV7-2 to TRBJ1-5; D ambiguous. Per germline, CDR1 SGHTA and CDR2 FQGNSA. CDR3 size: 14 residues. Trimming left V 3 bases short and J 1 base short, with 7 bases between. The DNA for the CDR3 is TGTGCCAGCAGCTTGTTCCCGAGCAATCAGCCCCAGCATTTT. It yields the protein CASSLFPSNQPQHF.

This clonotype was detected only once. This chain connects TRBV2 to TRBJ1-2; weak D call: TRBD1 (5 bases). Germline CDR1 reads SNHLY; CDR2 reads FYNNEI. V dropped 6 bases and J dropped 8 bases, with 19 bases sitting between them. The CDR3 has 14 amino acids. DNA of the CDR3: TGTGCCAGCAGCCGCGGGACGTCGCGGGGAGGCTACACCTTC. It yields the protein CASSRGTSRGGYTF.

Only a few counts were recorded for this clonotype. This chain uses TRBV12-3 or TRBV12-4 with TRBJ1-5; 7 bases are a match to TRBD1. This CDR3 is 15 amino acids long. With 6 bases clipped from V and 0 bases from J, the junction kept 5 bases outside the gene matches. This CDR3 is CASSHGTVSNQPQHF. The CDR3 nucleotides are TGTGCCAGCAGCCACGGGACAGTTAGCAATCAGCCCCAGCATTTT.

This clonotype was detected ten times or more. V gene TRBV5-1 combines with J gene TRBJ2-5, with D perhaps TRBD1 (6 bases). Germline CDR1 and CDR2: SGHRS and YFSETQ. The CDR3 extends over 15 amino acids. Trimming cost V 2 bases and J 2 bases, with 13 bases left between them. The CDR3 DNA follows: TGCGCCAGCAGCTTTAAGGGGGAACAACAAGAGACCCAGTACTTC. Translating gives CASSFKGEQQETQYF.

The DNA for the CDR3 is TGCAGCGTTGAAAGGGGAGGTCCGAGCTCCTACAATGAGCAGTTCTTC. Translating gives CSVERGGPSSYNEQFF. The chain has TRBV29-1 and TRBJ2-1; weak D call: TRBD2 (6 bases). The CDR3 is 16 amino acids. The V gene's germline CDR1 is SQVTM and CDR2 ANQGSEA. Trimming took off 2 bases at V and 0 bases at J, with 14 bases between the two ends.

The gene calls are TRBV4-1 and TRBJ1-1; 9 nucleotides agree with TRBD1. Germline CDR1 reads MGHRA; CDR2 reads YSYEKL. The CDR3 extends over 14 amino acids. The ends lost 6 bases at V and 1 base at J; junction bases unmatched: 3. This CDR3 is CASRRQGGNTEAFF. The CDR3 nucleotides read TGCGCCAGCAGACGACAGGGGGGGAACACTGAAGCTTTCTTT.

The V gene is TRBV4-1, the J gene TRBJ1-5, with D maybe TRBD1 (6 bases). The CDR3 has 15 residues. Germline CDR1 and CDR2: MGHRA and YSYEKL. The V end lost 3 bases, the J end lost 6 bases, and 15 bases lay between the germline ends. Written as DNA, the CDR3 is TGCGCCAGCAGCCACGCGGACGGGGGCGGTCAGCCCCAGCATTTT. It translates to CASSHADGGGQPQHF.

The chain has TRBV5-5 and TRBJ2-7; D is undetermined. Trimming took 0 bases from V and 3 from J, leaving 10 bases between them. Germline CDR1 and CDR2: SGHKS and YYEKEE (reference sequence). The CDR3 contains 14 residues. CDR3 DNA sequence: TGTGCCAGCAGCTTGGCGAATACCGTCTACGAGCAGTACTTC. Its translation: CASSLANTVYEQYF. Based on the CDR3 plus reference TRBV5-5 and TRBJ2-7, the full variable domain is DAGVTQSPTHLIKTRGQQVTLRCSPISGHKSVSWYQQVLGQGPQFIFQYYEKEERGRGNFPDRFSARQFPNYSSELNVNALLLGDSALYLCASSLANTVYEQYFGPGTRLTVT.

This clonotype was seen more than once but under ten times. The CDR3 reads CASSYSIGGTEAFF. The DNA of the CDR3 is TGTGCCAGCAGTTACTCGATCGGCGGAACTGAAGCTTTCTTT. The V and J genes are TRBV6-5 and TRBJ1-1; D not certain. Germline V gives CDR1 MNHEY, CDR2 SVGAGI. The CDR3 consists of 14 residues. The V and J ends lost 0 bases and 5 bases respectively, with 10 bases between them.

This clonotype occurred a few times. CDR3 loop: CSADRGGADTEAFF. DNA of the CDR3: TGCAGTGCGGACAGGGGGGGCGCAGACACTGAAGCTTTCTTT. This rearrangement joins TRBV20-1 to TRBJ1-1; TRBD1 matches 10 bases. The CDR3 runs 14 residues. CDR1 is DFQATT, CDR2 SNEGSKA, per germline (reference sequence). Unmatched junction bases numbered 7, after V lost 6 bases and J lost 3 bases.

This clonotype was detected only a few times. The chain combines TRBV5-1 with TRBJ2-5, with 9 bases fitting TRBD2. This CDR3 comprises 14 residues. Germline assignment: CDR1 SGHRS and CDR2 YFSETQ. V lost 5 bases, J lost 5 bases, and 7 bases stayed unmatched. CDR3 sequence reads: CASSAGGPVETQYF. DNA for the CDR3: TGCGCCAGCAGTGCGGGGGGGCCCGTGGAGACCCAGTACTTC.

The rearrangement links TRBV5-1 to TRBJ2-1, with a tentative D call TRBD2 (6 bases). CDR1 is SGHRS, CDR2 YFSETQ, per germline. The V end was cut by 0 bases, the J end by 8 bases, with 15 bases between. The CDR3 is 15 residues long. The CDR3 is CASSLELVGGDEQFF. The CDR3 DNA sequence: TGCGCCAGCAGCTTGGAACTGGTAGGAGGGGATGAGCAGTTCTTC.

The chain carries TRBV18 and TRBJ1-6; 8 bases match TRBD1. In germline, CDR1 is KGHSH, CDR2 LQKENI. Losses at the gene ends were 3 bases for V and 6 bases for J; bases not matched to a gene: 4. This CDR3 has 15 amino acids. The CDR3 nucleotides are TGTGCCAGCTCACCTGGACAGGGCAGTAATTCACCCCTCCACTTT. Translated: CASSPGQGSNSPLHF.

This clonotype has a single count. The chain couples TRBV12-3 or TRBV12-4 to TRBJ1-1; D is unclear. The V and J ends lost 3 bases and 4 bases respectively, with 6 bases between them. The CDR3 extends over 12 amino acids. CDR3 in amino acids: CASSFTSTEAFF. In DNA form, the CDR3 reads TGTGCCAGCAGTTTTACGAGCACTGAAGCTTTCTTT.

V and J are TRBV6-2 or TRBV6-3 and TRBJ1-2; D is perhaps TRBD1 (5 bases). Trimming took off 6 bases at V and 8 bases at J, with 16 bases between the two ends. CDR1 is MNHEY, CDR2 SVGEGT, per germline. This CDR3 spans 13 amino acids. The CDR3 loop reads CASSRSGRRGYTF. As DNA, the CDR3 is TGTGCCAGCAGCCGCTCAGGGCGCCGAGGCTACACCTTC.

J is TRBJ1-2 and V is TRBV4-1; possibly TRBD1 for D (5 bases). V shed 0 bases and J shed 5 bases, with 16 bases lying between them. The CDR3 has 16 amino acids. Germline V gene data show CDR1 as MGHRA and CDR2 as YSYEKL. CDR3 sequence: CASSQEGRGAGYGYTF. In DNA form, the CDR3 reads TGCGCCAGCAGCCAAGAAGGCCGAGGGGCGGGGTATGGCTACACCTTC.

In this sample, this clonotype turned up a few times. This chain joins TRBV15 and TRBJ1-6; 7 positions agree with TRBD1. Trimming took 0 bases from V and 6 from J; bases not matched to a gene: 5. The germline V gene has CDR1 LNHNV and CDR2 YYDKDF (reference sequence). The CDR3 length is 16 residues. The CDR3 DNA sequence: TGTGCCACCAGCAGAGAATATACAGGGGTTAATTCACCCCTCCACTTT. Translating it yields CATSREYTGVNSPLHF.

This clonotype has just a few counts. Compared with germline, one end of the junction differs, possibly owing to a read error. This chain uses TRBV12-3 or TRBV12-4 with TRBJ1-2; D is undetermined. The CDR3 sequence is 15 residues long. CDR3 residues: CASSLRRLATAGYTF. In DNA, the CDR3 is TGTGCTAGCAGTCTTCGACGGCTTGCTACGGCCGGCTACACCTTC.

The V gene is TRBV4-3, the J gene TRBJ2-6; D remains ambiguous. Looked up from germline, CDR1 is LGHNA and CDR2 is YSLEER. V dropped 4 bases and J dropped 1 base, with 11 bases sitting between them. The CDR3 extends over 16 amino acids. The CDR3 sequence is CASSLLVQSGANVLTF. CDR3 DNA: TGCGCCAGCAGCCTCCTCGTGCAGTCTGGGGCCAACGTCCTGACTTTC.

As for this clonotype: This may stem from a read error, because a much larger clone lies one nucleotide away. The rearrangement joins TRBV10-3 to TRBJ1-2; D is unclear. The CDR3 has 10 residues. V gave up 6 bases and J gave up 8 bases, with 7 bases separating them. Germline assignment: CDR1 ENHRY and CDR2 SYGVKD. CDR3 coding DNA: TGTGCCATCAGGACGGGAGGCTACACCTTC. It translates to CAIRTGGYTF.

This clonotype occurred a few times. This chain links TRBV29-1 with TRBJ2-1, with TRBD1 matching over 9 bases. V dropped 5 bases and J dropped 0; count of bases not matched to a gene: 5. Germline V gene data show CDR1 as SQVTM and CDR2 as ANQGSEA. The CDR3 has 15 amino acids. The CDR3 is CSVRGTGSSYNEQFF. The CDR3 DNA reads as TGCAGCGTTAGGGGGACAGGGAGCTCCTACAATGAGCAGTTCTTC.